The sequence of this T cell receptor (beta chain) was determined in a study of cytotoxic CD8 clonotypes in ibrutinib-treated CLL. CDR3 length: 13 residues. The V gene's germline CDR1 is GTSNPN and CDR2 SVGIG (reference sequence). Trimming cost V 2 bases and J 4 bases, with 9 bases left between them. Some clones are missing from TCRdb's copy, which holds only in-frame ones; the method was immunoSEQ multiplex PCR. The sample holds approximately 100,000 clones, more than 70% seen once. The receptor was derived from a human donor with chronic lymphocytic leukemia. The chain combines TRBV30 with TRBJ1-5; unclear D gene. The sample here was PBMCs, taken after 24 months of ibrutinib treatment. CDR3 protein: CAWSTGSNQPQHF. For the CDR3, the DNA is TGTGCCTGGAGTACGGGTTCGAATCAGCCCCAGCATTTT.